Only a few counts were recorded for the clone carrying this TCR beta chain. TCRdb passed the 5' RACE reads through MiXCR, listing each CDR3 protein once. Among 350,000 to 450,000 distinct CDR3 sequences listed, 25% to 30% were seen once. The data were taken from a study of T-cell memory formation after mild COVID-19. Germline CDR1 reads LGHDT; CDR2 reads YNNKEL (reference sequence). V was pared by 6 bases and J by 3 bases, with 11 bases between. This CDR3 region has 13 residues. The specimen was PBMCs or a T cell subset sorted from them (not recorded which). This clonotype originated in an adult woman who had mild COVID-19 (a few samples of this study predate the infection). Cell type and time point are not known. The V and J genes are TRBV3-1 and TRBJ1-2, with a possible D match to TRBD1 (5 bases). CDR3 sequence reads: CASRRGEDYGYTF. CDR3 DNA: TGTGCCAGCAGACGAGGGGAAGACTATGGCTACACCTTC. The full variable domain, rest sourced from reference TRBV3-1 and TRBJ1-2, is DTAVSQTPKYLVTQMGNDKSIKCEQNLGHDTMYWYKQDSKKFLKIMFSYNNKELIINETVPNRFSPKSPDKAHLNLHINSLELGDSAVYFCASRRGEDYGYTFGSGTRLTVV.